This T cell receptor (beta chain) comes out of a study of shared clonotypes between healthy human individuals. Original methodology: Junction-only sequences produced by ImmunoSEQ had no quality scores, so filtering differed. The table came from immunoSEQ multiplex PCR; TCRdb's copy has only in-frame clones and leaves some out. Clonal size and the V and J genes are those of that table, whereas D and trimming came from the DNA. The sample includes about 2 million clones, 90% to 95% of them seen just once. Regarding the study as a whole: Naive subsets generally exceeded memory subsets in estimated richness. With a handful of donors compared, around 5% of naive CD4 clonotypes were shared.

CDR3 length equals 15 residues. V lost 1 base and J lost 2; bases outside the gene matches: 4. Germline-derived CDR1 and CDR2 are LGHNA and YSLEER. As for this clone: Its antigen is as yet unknown.

This clonotype originated in a man aged 18 to 29 in good health. J is TRBJ1-1 and V is TRBV4-3, with 7 bases aligning to TRBD1. Sample: naive CD4+ T cells sorted from blood. Specified subset: CD45RA+ positively selected. CDR3 region: CASSQAGGRNTEAFF. In nucleotides, the CDR3 is TGCGCCAGCAGCCAAGCAGGGGGGCGAAACACTGAAGCTTTCTTT.